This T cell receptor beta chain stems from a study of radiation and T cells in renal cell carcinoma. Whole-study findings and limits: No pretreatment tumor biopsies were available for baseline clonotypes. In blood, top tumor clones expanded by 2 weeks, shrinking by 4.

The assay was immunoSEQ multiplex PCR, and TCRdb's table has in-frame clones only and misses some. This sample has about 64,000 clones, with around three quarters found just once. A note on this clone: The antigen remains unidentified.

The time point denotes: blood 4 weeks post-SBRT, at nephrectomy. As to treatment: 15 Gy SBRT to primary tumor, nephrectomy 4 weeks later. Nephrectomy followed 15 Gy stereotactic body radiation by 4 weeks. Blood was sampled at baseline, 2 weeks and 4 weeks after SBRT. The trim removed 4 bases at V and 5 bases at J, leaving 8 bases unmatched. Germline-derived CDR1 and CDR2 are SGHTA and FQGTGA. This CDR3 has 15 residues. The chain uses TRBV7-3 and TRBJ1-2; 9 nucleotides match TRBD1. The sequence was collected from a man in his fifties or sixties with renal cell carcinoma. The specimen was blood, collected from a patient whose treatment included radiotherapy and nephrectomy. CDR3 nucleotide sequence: TGTGCCAGCAGCTCACAGGGGGCAGGAGGATATGGCTACACCTTC. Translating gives CASSSQGAGGYGYTF.